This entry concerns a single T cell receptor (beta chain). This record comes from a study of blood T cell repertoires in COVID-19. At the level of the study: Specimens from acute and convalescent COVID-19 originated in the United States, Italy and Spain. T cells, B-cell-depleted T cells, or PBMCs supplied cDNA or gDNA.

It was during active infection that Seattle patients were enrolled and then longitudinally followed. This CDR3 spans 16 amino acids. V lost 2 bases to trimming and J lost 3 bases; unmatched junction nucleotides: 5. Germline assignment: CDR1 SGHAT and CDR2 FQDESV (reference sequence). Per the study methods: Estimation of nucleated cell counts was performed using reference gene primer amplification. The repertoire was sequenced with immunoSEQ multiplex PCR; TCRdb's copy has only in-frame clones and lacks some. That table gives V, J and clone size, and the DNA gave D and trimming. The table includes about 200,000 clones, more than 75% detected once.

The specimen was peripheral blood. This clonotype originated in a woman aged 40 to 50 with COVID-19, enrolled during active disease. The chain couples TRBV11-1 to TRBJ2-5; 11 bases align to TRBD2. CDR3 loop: CASSLTSGRGEETQYF. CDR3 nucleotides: TGTGCCAGCAGCTTAACTAGCGGGAGAGGGGAAGAGACCCAGTACTTC.